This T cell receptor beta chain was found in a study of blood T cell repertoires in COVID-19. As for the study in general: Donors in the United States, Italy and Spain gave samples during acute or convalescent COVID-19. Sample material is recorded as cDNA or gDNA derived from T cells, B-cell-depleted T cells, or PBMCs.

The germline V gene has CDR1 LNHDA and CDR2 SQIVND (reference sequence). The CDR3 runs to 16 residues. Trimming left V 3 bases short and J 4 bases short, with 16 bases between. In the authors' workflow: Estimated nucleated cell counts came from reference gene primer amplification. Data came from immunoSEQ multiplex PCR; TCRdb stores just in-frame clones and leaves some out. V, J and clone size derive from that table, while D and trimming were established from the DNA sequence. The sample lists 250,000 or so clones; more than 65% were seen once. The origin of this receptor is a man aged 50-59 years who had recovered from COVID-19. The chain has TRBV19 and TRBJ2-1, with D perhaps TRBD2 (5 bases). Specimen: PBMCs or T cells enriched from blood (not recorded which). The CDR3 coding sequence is TGTGCCAGTAGTATTAGTGCGGGTTCGGGATACAATGAGCAGTTCTTC. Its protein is CASSISAGSGYNEQFF.